The 3 T cell receptor beta chains reported below all come from one sample, sequenced in a study of T cell responses to AZD1222 COVID-19 vaccine. Clones were sequenced by immunoSEQ multiplex PCR, and TCRdb holds only the in-frame ones, with some missing. The top ten hold 1.6% of the sample, which has over 110,000 clones, around 90% seen once. Specimen: peripheral blood, collected 28 days after the second AZD1222 dose. The receptors stem from an adult who received the AZD1222 COVID-19 vaccine.

The chain joins TRBV7-8 to TRBJ1-5, with 8 bases identical to TRBD1. V shed 5 bases and J 3 bases; nucleotides not matched to a gene: 9. The germline V gene encodes CDR1 SGHVS and CDR2 FQNEAQ. The CDR3 is 16 residues long. Here the CDR3 DNA reads TGTGCCAGCAGCCTGCGGACAGGGCCTAACAATCAGCCCCAGCATTTT. Its translation: CASSLRTGPNNQPQHF.

Turning to this clone: This same CDR3 is encoded by further DNA sequences in the sample. V usage is TRBV11-2 and J usage is TRBJ1-6; possible D gene TRBD1, 5 bases. V lost 1 base to trimming and J lost 9 bases, with 7 bases between them. Germline V gene lookup returns CDR1 SGHAT and CDR2 FQNNGV. This CDR3 has 13 residues. This CDR3 reads CASSLVGGSPLHF. CDR3 sequence (DNA): TGTGCCAGCAGCTTAGTCGGGGGTTCACCCCTCCACTTT.

The rearrangement uses TRBV7-9 and TRBJ1-2; tentatively, D is TRBD1 (5 bases). V was clipped by 1 base and J by 7 bases, with 19 bases between them. The CDR3 spans 16 residues. Germline V gene data show CDR1 as SEHNR and CDR2 as FQNEAQ (reference sequence). The CDR3 region has the DNA TGTGCCAGCAGCTTAGGGGGGGGGACCCTGGTATCTGGCTACACCTTC. Residues: CASSLGGGTLVSGYTF.